These 13 T cell receptor beta chains originate from one sample sequenced in a study of Tregs in tolerant kidney transplant recipients. Clones were sequenced by immunoSEQ multiplex PCR, and TCRdb holds only the in-frame ones, with some missing. Of about 94,000 clones listed, 80% to 95% are singletons. The source was CD4+ T cells from blood, collected before the transplant. The receptors stem from a human donor who received a combined kidney and bone marrow transplant.

The CDR3 here is CASSLINSGKTQYF. In nucleotides, the CDR3 is TGTGCCAGCAGCTTAATTAATAGCGGCAAAACCCAGTACTTC. This chain joins TRBV7-2 and TRBJ2-5, with D possibly matching TRBD2 (6 bases). Trimming shortened V by 2 bases and J by 8 bases, and 15 bases separated the two germline ends. CDR1 SGHTA and CDR2 FQGNSA come from the germline V gene. The CDR3 has 14 amino acids.

The chain is built from TRBV7-6 and TRBJ2-2; D unresolved. There are 14 residues in the CDR3. Trimming cost V 4 bases and J 6 bases, with 12 bases left between them. The germline V gene has CDR1 SGHVS and CDR2 FNYEAQ. CDR3 nucleotide sequence: TGTGCCAGCAGCTCAGTCGGGTTCGCCGGGGAGCTGTTTTTT. It translates to CASSSVGFAGELFF.

The chain recombines TRBV7-3 with TRBJ2-3; D not resolved. V lost 0 bases and J 4 bases, leaving 11 bases between the germline ends. CDR1 is SGHTA and CDR2 is FQGTGA in the germline V gene. This CDR3 is built from 15 residues. The DNA for the CDR3 is TGTGCCAGCAGCTTAACGTTTGGCGGATCAGATACGCAGTATTTT. Amino acids: CASSLTFGGSDTQYF. The full variable domain, its missing parts supplied by reference TRBV7-3 and TRBJ2-3, is GAGVSQTPSNKVTEKGKYVELRCDPISGHTALYWYRQSLGQGPEFLIYFQGTGAADDSGLPNDRFFAVRPEGSVSTLKIQRTERGDSAVYLCASSLTFGGSDTQYFGPGTRLTVL.

A word on this clone: Other DNA sequences in the same sample also yield this CDR3. The chain is built from TRBV7-9 and TRBJ2-6; D not certain. V was clipped by 1 base and J by 0 bases, with 4 bases between them. The CDR3 covers 15 residues. From germline, CDR1 is SEHNR and CDR2 FQNEAQ (reference sequence). The DNA of the CDR3 is TGTGCCAGCAGCTTAGTGTACTCTGGGGCCAACGTCCTGACTTTC. This codes for CASSLVYSGANVLTF.

A note on this clone: At the DNA level, this CDR3 is encoded by other sequences in the same sample as well. J is TRBJ1-2 and V is TRBV6-5, with TRBD1 matching over 8 bases. The V gene's germline CDR1 is MNHEY and CDR2 SVGAGI. The CDR3 sequence is 12 residues long. V was pared by 5 bases and J by 5 bases, with 1 base of the junction left unmatched. The CDR3 bases are TGTGCCAGCAGTAGGACAGGGTATGGCTACACCTTC. This sequence encodes CASSRTGYGYTF.

The chain combines TRBV5-4 with TRBJ1-1, with D unresolved. The CDR3 is 15 amino acids. Germline CDR1 reads SGHNT; CDR2 reads YYREEE (reference sequence). Trimming cost V 1 base and J 1 base, with 11 bases left between them. CDR3 loop: CASSLPTPKNTEAFF. CDR3 DNA sequence: TGTGCCAGCAGCTTGCCGACTCCTAAGAACACTGAAGCTTTCTTT.

The V gene is TRBV7-9, the J gene TRBJ2-5; 7 nucleotides align to TRBD1. The J call may be faulty, since TRBJ2-7 better matches the DNA end. CDR3 length: 14 residues. Per the germline V gene, CDR1 is SEHNR and CDR2 is FQNEAQ (reference sequence). CDR3 in DNA: TGTGCCAGCAGCCTGCGGACAGGATCCTACGAGCAGTACTTC. Protein sequence: CASSLRTGSYEQYF.

This rearrangement joins TRBV19 to TRBJ1-5; 9 bases are shared with TRBD1. V was pared by 3 bases and J by 0 bases, with 3 bases of the junction left unmatched. The length of the CDR3 is 16 residues. Germline-derived CDR1 and CDR2 are LNHDA and SQIVND (reference sequence). The CDR3 protein is CASSMWDRASNQPQHF. In nucleotides, the CDR3 is TGTGCCAGTAGTATGTGGGACAGGGCTAGCAATCAGCCCCAGCATTTT.

The chain has TRBV7-2 and TRBJ2-1; TRBD2 is a possible D gene (7 bases). Trimming left V 0 bases short and J 7 bases short, with 13 bases between. The CDR3 length is 15 residues. Germline V gene sequence: CDR1 SGHTA, CDR2 FQGNSA. CDR3 amino acids: CASSLAGGLLNEQFF. The CDR3 DNA reads TGTGCCAGCAGCTTAGCGGGGGGGCTTCTAAATGAGCAGTTCTTC.

The chain combines TRBV2 with TRBJ2-5, with 10 bases lining up with TRBD2. There are 15 residues in the CDR3. CDR1 is SNHLY and CDR2 is FYNNEI in the germline V gene. Trimming at V came to 4 bases and at J to 5 bases, leaving 7 bases not matched to a gene. The CDR3 DNA is TGTGCCAGCAGTGGAATAGCGGGGGGCAGGGAGACCCAGTACTTC. Amino acids: CASSGIAGGRETQYF.

The chain links TRBV18 to TRBJ2-3; weak D call: TRBD2 (5 bases). Germline V gene lookup returns CDR1 KGHSH and CDR2 LQKENI. The germline V and J ends were trimmed by 0 bases and 6 bases, with 13 bases remaining between them. The CDR3 loop spans 15 amino acids. CDR3 residues: CASSPPSDRRDTQYF. The CDR3, as DNA: TGTGCCAGCTCACCACCGTCGGACCGGAGGGATACGCAGTATTTT.

The chain employs TRBV7-9 and TRBJ1-2; 8 bases map to TRBD1. The CDR3 is made up of 12 amino acids. Germline V gives CDR1 SEHNR, CDR2 FQNEAQ (reference sequence). The ends lost 4 bases at V and 10 bases at J; junction bases unmatched: 5. The CDR3 reads CASSYTQGAYTF. CDR3 nucleotides: TGTGCCAGCAGCTACACCCAGGGGGCCTACACCTTC.

This chain uses TRBV7-2 with TRBJ2-7, with 12 bases matching TRBD1. The CDR3 loop spans 15 amino acids. The V gene's germline CDR1 is SGHTA and CDR2 FQGNSA. V dropped 1 base and J dropped 7; count of bases not matched to a gene: 5. The CDR3 nucleotides read TGTGCCAGCAGCTTAGGGGGACAGGGGGCAGGGGAGCAGTACTTC. It codes for CASSLGGQGAGEQYF.